This TCR beta chain was retrieved from a study of T-cell reconstitution after alpha-beta-depleted transplantation in children. There are many counts of this clonotype. Unique molecular identifiers featured in how the TCRbeta library was prepared. One entry per CDR3 protein, called by TCRdb with MiXCR from the PCR reads. The sample consists of 190,000 or so distinct CDR3 sequences, over 5.5% of them appearing once. This material consisted of PBMCs from the stem cell graft donor, taken from the stem cell graft. The receptor was isolated from a human donor who donated a stem cell graft to a child with Wiskott-Aldrich syndrome.

CDR3 coding DNA: TGTGCCAGCAAGAGCGGGGACAGACAAACTGAAGCTTTCTTT. Its protein product is CASKSGDRQTEAFF. V is TRBV3-1 and J is TRBJ1-1, with 7 bases matching TRBD1. V lost 7 bases and J lost 5; bases outside the gene matches: 10. CDR3 size: 14 residues. Germline V gene data show CDR1 as LGHDT and CDR2 as YNNKEL (reference sequence).